Listed here is a single T cell receptor beta chain. Antigen: not known. All patients were mismatch repair deficient, assessed by either PCR or immunohistochemistry. TCR sequencing covered a few patients who responded to pembrolizumab. These data come from a study of PD-1 blockade in mismatch repair-deficient tumors. At the level of the study: Patients had eleven to twelve mismatch repair-deficient cancer types and were previously treated and progressing. Whole-study findings and limits: Tumor-resident clones, often undetectable pretreatment in blood, expanded then contracted after pembrolizumab.

J gave up 6 bases and V 6 bases, and 5 bases lay outside the gene matches. The CDR3 length is 13 residues. Germline loops: CDR1 LNHDA, CDR2 SQIVND (reference sequence). Produced via immunoSEQ multiplex PCR; TCRdb's table is partial and in-frame only. The sample yields about 34,000 clones, over 80% seen once. The TCR comes from an adult with mismatch repair-deficient cancer. This chain uses TRBV19 with TRBJ2-1; 7 nucleotides agree with TRBD1. Sequenced material: PBMCs, taken less than 7 weeks after starting pembrolizumab. This chain's CDR3 is CASRAQGPNEQFF. CDR3 coding DNA: TGTGCCAGTAGAGCACAGGGGCCCAATGAGCAGTTCTTC.